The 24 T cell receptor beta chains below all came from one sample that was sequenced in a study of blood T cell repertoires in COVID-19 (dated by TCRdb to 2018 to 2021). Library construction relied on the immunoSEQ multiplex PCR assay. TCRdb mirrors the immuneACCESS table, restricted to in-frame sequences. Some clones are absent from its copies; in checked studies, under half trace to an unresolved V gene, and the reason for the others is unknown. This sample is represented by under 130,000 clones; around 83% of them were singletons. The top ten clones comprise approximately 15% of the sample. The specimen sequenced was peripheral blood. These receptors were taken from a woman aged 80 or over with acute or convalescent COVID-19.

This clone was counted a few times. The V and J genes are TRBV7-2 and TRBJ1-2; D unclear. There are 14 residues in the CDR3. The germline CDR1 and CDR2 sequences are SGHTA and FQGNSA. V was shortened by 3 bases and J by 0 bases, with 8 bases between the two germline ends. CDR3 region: CASSLGTTNYGYTF. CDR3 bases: TGTGCCAGCAGCTTGGGCACAACTAACTATGGCTACACCTTC.

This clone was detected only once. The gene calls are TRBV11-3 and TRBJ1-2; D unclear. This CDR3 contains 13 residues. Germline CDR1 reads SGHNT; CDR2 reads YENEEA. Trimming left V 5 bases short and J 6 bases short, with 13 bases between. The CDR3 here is CASSHQTHDGYTF. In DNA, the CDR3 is TGTGCCAGCAGCCACCAGACACATGATGGCTACACCTTC.

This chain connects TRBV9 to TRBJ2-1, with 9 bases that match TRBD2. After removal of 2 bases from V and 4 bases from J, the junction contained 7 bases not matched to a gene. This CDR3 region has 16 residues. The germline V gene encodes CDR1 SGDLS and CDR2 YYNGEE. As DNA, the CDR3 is TGTGCCAGCAGCGTCCCCTCTAGCGGGACTTACAATGAGCAGTTCTTC. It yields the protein CASSVPSSGTYNEQFF.

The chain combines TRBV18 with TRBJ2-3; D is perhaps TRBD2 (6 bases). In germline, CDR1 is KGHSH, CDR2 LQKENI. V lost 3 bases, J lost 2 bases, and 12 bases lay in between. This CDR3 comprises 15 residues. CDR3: CASSPRDPYTDTQYF. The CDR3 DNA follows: TGTGCCAGCTCACCGCGGGATCCCTACACAGATACGCAGTATTTT.

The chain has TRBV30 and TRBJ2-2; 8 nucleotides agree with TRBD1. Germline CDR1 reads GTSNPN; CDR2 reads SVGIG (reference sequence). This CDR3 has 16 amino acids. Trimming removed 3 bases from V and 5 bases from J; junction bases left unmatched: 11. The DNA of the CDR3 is TGTGCCTGGAGCGCCGGACAGGGTGGTAAGACCGGGGAGCTGTTTTTT. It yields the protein CAWSAGQGGKTGELFF.

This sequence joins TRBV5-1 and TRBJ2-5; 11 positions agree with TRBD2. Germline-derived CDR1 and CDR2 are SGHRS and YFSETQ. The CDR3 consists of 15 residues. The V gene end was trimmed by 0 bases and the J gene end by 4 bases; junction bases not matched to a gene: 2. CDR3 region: CASSLAGTSGETQYF. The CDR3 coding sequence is TGCGCCAGCAGCTTGGCAGGGACTAGCGGAGAGACCCAGTACTTC.

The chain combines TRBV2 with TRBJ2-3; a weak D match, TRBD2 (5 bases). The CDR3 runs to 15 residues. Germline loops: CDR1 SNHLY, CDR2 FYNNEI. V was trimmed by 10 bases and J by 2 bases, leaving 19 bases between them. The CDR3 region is CAILSTKRITDTQYF. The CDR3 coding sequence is TGTGCCATCTTATCCACTAAGCGGATCACAGATACGCAGTATTTT.

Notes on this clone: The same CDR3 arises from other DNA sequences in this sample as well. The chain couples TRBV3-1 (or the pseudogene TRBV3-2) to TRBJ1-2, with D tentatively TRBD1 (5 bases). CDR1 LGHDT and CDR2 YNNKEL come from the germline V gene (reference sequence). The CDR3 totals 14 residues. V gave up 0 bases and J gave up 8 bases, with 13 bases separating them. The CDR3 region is CASSQDLGGRGYTF. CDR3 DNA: TGTGCCAGCAGCCAAGATTTGGGGGGTAGGGGCTACACCTTC.

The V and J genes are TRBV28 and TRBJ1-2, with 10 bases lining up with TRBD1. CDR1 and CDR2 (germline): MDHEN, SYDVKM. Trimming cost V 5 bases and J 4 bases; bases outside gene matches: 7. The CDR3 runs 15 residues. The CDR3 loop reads CASSQTGTGVYGYTF. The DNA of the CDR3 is TGTGCCAGCAGTCAAACCGGGACAGGGGTCTATGGCTACACCTTC.

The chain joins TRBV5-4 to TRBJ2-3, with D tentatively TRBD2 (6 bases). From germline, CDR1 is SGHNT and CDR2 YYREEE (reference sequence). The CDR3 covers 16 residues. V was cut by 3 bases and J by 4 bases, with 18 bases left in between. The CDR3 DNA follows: TGTGCCAGCAGCTCCTCGATGCGGGGCGTCGCAGATACGCAGTATTTT. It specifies CASSSSMRGVADTQYF.

CDR3 sequence (DNA): TGTGCCAGTAGTGCCCGACTAGCGGGAGTCTCCGAGCAGTACGTC. Amino acids: CASSARLAGVSEQYV. The rearrangement links TRBV19 to TRBJ2-7, with 12 bases matching TRBD2. This CDR3 has 15 residues. The germline gives CDR1 LNHDA, CDR2 SQIVND (reference sequence). J was trimmed by 6 bases and V by 5 bases; bases with no gene match: 8.

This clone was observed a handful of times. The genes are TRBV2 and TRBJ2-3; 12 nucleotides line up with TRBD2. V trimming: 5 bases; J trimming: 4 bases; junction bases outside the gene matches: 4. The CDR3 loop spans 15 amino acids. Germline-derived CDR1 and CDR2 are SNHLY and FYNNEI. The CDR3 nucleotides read TGTGCCAGCAGTACCACTAGCGGGAGGCCAGATACGCAGTATTTT. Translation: CASSTTSGRPDTQYF.

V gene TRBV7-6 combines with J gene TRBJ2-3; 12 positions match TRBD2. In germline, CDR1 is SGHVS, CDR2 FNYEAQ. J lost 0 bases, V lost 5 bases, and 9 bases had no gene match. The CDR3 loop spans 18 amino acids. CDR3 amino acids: CASSLTSGRPSSTDTQYF. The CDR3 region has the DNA TGTGCCAGCAGCCTCACTAGCGGGAGGCCCTCTAGCACAGATACGCAGTATTTT.

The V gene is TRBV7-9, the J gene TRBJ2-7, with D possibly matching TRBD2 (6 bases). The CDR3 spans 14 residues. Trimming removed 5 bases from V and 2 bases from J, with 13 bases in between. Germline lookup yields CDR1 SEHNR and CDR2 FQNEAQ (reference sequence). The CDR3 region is CASSPAGTPYEQYF. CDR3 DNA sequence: TGTGCCAGCAGCCCCGCGGGGACTCCCTACGAGCAGTACTTC.

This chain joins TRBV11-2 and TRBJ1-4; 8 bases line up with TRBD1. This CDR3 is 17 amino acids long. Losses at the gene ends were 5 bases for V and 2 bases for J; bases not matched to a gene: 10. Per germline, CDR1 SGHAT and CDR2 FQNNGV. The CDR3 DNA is TGTGCCAGCAGCCCATGGGGACAGGAATCCACTAATGAAAAACTGTTTTTT. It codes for CASSPWGQESTNEKLFF.

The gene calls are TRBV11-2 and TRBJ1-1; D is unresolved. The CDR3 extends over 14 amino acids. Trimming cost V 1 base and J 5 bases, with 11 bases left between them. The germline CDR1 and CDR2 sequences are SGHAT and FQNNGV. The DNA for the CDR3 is TGTGCCAGCAGCTTAGGAAAACCCAGGACTGAAGCTTTCTTT. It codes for CASSLGKPRTEAFF.

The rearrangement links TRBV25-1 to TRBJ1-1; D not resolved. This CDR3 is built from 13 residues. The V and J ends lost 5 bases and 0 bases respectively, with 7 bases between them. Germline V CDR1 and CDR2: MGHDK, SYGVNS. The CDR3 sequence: CASSRGLNTEAFF. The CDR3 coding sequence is TGTGCCAGCAGTCGAGGGTTGAACACTGAAGCTTTCTTT.

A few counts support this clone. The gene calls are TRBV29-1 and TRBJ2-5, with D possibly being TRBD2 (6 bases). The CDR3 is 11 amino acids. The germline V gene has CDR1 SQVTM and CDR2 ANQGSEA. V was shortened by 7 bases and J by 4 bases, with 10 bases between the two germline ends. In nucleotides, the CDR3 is TGCAGCGGGCGACTAGGAGAGACCCAGTACTTC. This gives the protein CSGRLGETQYF.

The CDR3 nucleotides are TGTGCCAGCAGCTCTGGGACATTCCGGAGCACAGATACGCAGTATTTT. Encoded protein: CASSSGTFRSTDTQYF. V gene TRBV5-4 combines with J gene TRBJ2-3; D might be TRBD1 (6 bases). CDR1 is SGHNT, CDR2 YYREEE, per germline (reference sequence). The germline V and J ends were trimmed by 3 bases and 0 bases, with 14 bases remaining between them. The CDR3 is 16 amino acids.

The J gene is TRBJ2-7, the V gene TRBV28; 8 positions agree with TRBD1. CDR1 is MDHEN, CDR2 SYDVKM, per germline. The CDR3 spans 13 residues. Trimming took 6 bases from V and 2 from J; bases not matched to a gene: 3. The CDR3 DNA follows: TGTGCCAGCAGACAGGGGGGTCCCTACGAGCAGTACTTC. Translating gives CASRQGGPYEQYF.

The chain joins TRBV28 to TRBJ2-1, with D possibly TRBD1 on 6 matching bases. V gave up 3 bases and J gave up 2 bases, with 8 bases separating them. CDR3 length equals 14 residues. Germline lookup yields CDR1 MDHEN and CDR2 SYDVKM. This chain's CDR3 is CASSLTGPYNEQFF. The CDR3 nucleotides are TGTGCCAGCAGTTTGACAGGCCCCTACAATGAGCAGTTCTTC.

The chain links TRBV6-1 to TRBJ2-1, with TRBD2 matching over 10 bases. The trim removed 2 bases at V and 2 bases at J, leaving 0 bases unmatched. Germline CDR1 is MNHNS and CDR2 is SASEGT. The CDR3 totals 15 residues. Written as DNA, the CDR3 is TGTGCCAGCAGTGAACTAGCGGGGGCCTACAATGAGCAGTTCTTC. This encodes CASSELAGAYNEQFF.

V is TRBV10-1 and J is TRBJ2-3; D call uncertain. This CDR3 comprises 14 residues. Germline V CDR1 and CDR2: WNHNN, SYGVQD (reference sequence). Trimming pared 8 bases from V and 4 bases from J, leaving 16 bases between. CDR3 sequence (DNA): TGCGCCAGCGGCTCTACGTACAGCCCAGATACGCAGTATTTT. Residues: CASGSTYSPDTQYF.

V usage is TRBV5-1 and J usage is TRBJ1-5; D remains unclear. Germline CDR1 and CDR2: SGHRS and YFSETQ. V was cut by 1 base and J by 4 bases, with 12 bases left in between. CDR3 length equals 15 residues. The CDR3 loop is CASSLSGSMNQPQHF. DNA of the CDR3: TGCGCCAGCAGCTTGAGCGGGAGCATGAATCAGCCCCAGCATTTT.